This is a list of T cell receptor beta chains from one sample in a study of T cell responses to AZD1222 COVID-19 vaccine. This table comes from immunoSEQ multiplex PCR, and its TCRdb copy is limited to in-frame clones, with some not included. The data hold around 95,000 clones, with roughly 91% observed a single time. Material: peripheral blood, obtained on day 0 of AZD1222 vaccination. The receptors here all came from an adult in good health. Both conserved end residues are trimmed from each CDR3. Fields, in order: V gene, CDR3 protein.

v_gene: TRBV7-9; CDR3aa: ASSLVSGANVLT
v_gene: TRBV28; CDR3aa: ASRTSGRMSEQF
v_gene: TRBV5-4; CDR3aa: ASSLGGRSQSGANVLT
v_gene: TRBV4-2; CDR3aa: ASSHTSGRAKVSYEQY
v_gene: TRBV11-3; CDR3aa: ASTGPTDSNQPQH
v_gene: TRBV13; CDR3aa: ASSLVAGEGETQY
v_gene: TRBV11-2; CDR3aa: ASSLKWGFWNSPLH
v_gene: TRBV18; CDR3aa: ASSLTRGGNEQF
v_gene: TRBV7-9; CDR3aa: ASSSGLGTLRVDTQY
v_gene: TRBV7-9; CDR3aa: ASSLAPLRAGDEQY
v_gene: TRBV6-5; CDR3aa: ASRKGPSTEAF
v_gene: TRBV27; CDR3aa: ASSARTSGGPMEQY
v_gene: TRBV7-9; CDR3aa: ASRSSGPGELF
v_gene: TRBV9; CDR3aa: ASSARAGVSYEQY
v_gene: TRBV19; CDR3aa: ASSIFSGQIYEQY
v_gene: TRBV9; CDR3aa: ASSAGTGNSPLH
v_gene: TRBV9; CDR3aa: ASSVVGGPGYT
v_gene: TRBV9; CDR3aa: ASSVDRDRGRTDYGYT
v_gene: TRBV6-5; CDR3aa: ASSQNLEVYSPLH
v_gene: TRBV28; CDR3aa: ASSLPHRSTYGYT
v_gene: TRBV30; CDR3aa: AWSVMSAHDYEKLF
v_gene: TRBV6-1; CDR3aa: ASSEASGGYGYT
v_gene: TRBV6-2/TRBV6-3; CDR3aa: ASSPWTYNEQF
v_gene: TRBV3-1/TRBV3-2; CDR3aa: ASSQDAGFVTYEQY
v_gene: TRBV30; CDR3aa: AWSGQGSRADTQY
v_gene: TRBV3-1/TRBV3-2; CDR3aa: ASSQDRGREQY